These 18 T cell receptor beta chains were all obtained from the same sample, sequenced in a study of cytomegalovirus exposure and HLA in healthy donors. The PCR was carried out with 60 Vbeta primers and 13 Jbeta primers. The table came from immunoSEQ multiplex PCR; TCRdb's copy has only in-frame clones and leaves some out. The table includes about 160,000 clones, over 70% detected once. Sequenced input: PBMCs. The receptors were gathered from a man in his fifties in good health and CMV-seropositive.

This clone appeared a single time. The chain employs TRBV7-4 and TRBJ2-5; TRBD2 matches at 8 bases. The J segment lost 3 bases and the V segment lost 4 bases, leaving 16 bases of the junction unmatched. The V gene's germline CDR1 is SGHVT and CDR2 SQSDAQ. CDR3 length: 18 residues. CDR3 in amino acids: CASSSRSRGGPWEETQYF. The DNA for the CDR3 is TGTGCCAGCAGCTCCCGTTCACGGGGGGGGCCATGGGAAGAGACCCAGTACTTC.

V usage is TRBV28 and J usage is TRBJ1-2; D is possibly TRBD1 (6 bases). Deletions cut 6 bases from V and 8 bases from J, with 13 bases between. The CDR3 covers 12 residues. CDR1 MDHEN and CDR2 SYDVKM come from the germline V gene. In nucleotides, the CDR3 is TGTGCCAGCAGCCGATGGGGGGGCGGCTACACCTTC. Its translation: CASSRWGGGYTF.

This chain uses TRBV7-9 with TRBJ2-2, with D maybe TRBD1 (6 bases). V was trimmed by 5 bases and J by 4 bases, leaving 14 bases between them. The CDR3 has 15 residues. Germline values: CDR1 SEHNR, CDR2 FQNEAQ (reference sequence). This chain's CDR3 is CASSPSGHRTGELFF. The DNA of the CDR3 is TGTGCCAGCAGCCCCTCGGGACATCGCACCGGGGAGCTGTTTTTT.

This chain connects TRBV9 to TRBJ2-5, with D possibly matching TRBD1 (5 bases). Germline V gene sequence: CDR1 SGDLS, CDR2 YYNGEE. The V gene lost 3 bases and the J gene lost 1 base, with 10 bases spanning the gap. The CDR3 runs to 14 residues. The CDR3 loop reads CASSAGHSQETQYF. The CDR3 nucleotides read TGTGCCAGCAGCGCAGGACATAGCCAAGAGACCCAGTACTTC.

DNA of the CDR3: TGTGCCAGCAGCCCCTCCGGGACAGCCCTAGAAAAACTGTTTTTT. The encoded protein is CASSPSGTALEKLFF. J is TRBJ1-4 and V is TRBV7-8; 7 bases agree with TRBD1. Trimming took 5 bases from V and 8 from J; bases not matched to a gene: 11. The CDR3 runs to 15 residues. The germline V gene encodes CDR1 SGHVS and CDR2 FQNEAQ.

This clone was seen only once. V gene TRBV11-2 combines with J gene TRBJ2-5; TRBD1 matches at 8 bases. Trimming cost V 4 bases and J 4 bases; bases outside gene matches: 11. The germline V gene has CDR1 SGHAT and CDR2 FQNNGV. This CDR3 has 16 amino acids. The CDR3 spells CASSSTLTGTGETQYF. DNA for the CDR3: TGTGCCAGCAGCTCGACACTTACAGGGACAGGAGAGACCCAGTACTTC.

This clone was observed a single time. This chain joins TRBV2 and TRBJ2-3, with 9 bases that match TRBD2. The CDR3 length is 14 residues. Germline V CDR1 and CDR2: SNHLY, FYNNEI. The junction had 4 bases not matched to a gene; V was cut back by 6 bases and J by 3 bases. The CDR3 DNA reads TGTGCCAGCAGCCTTAGCGGGAGAACAGATACGCAGTATTTT. Protein: CASSLSGRTDTQYF.

The rearrangement uses TRBV5-1 and TRBJ2-7; TRBD2 aligns across 12 bases. The CDR3 spans 19 residues. The V segment lost 3 bases and the J segment 3 bases; nucleotides outside the gene matches: 16. CDR1 and CDR2 from the germline V gene are SGHRS and YFSETQ. The CDR3 reads CASSSPTSGSIGGYYEQYF. CDR3 coding DNA: TGCGCCAGCAGCTCTCCGACTAGCGGGAGTATTGGGGGGTACTACGAGCAGTACTTC.

The chain couples TRBV28 to TRBJ1-2; D is unclear. The V end was cut by 5 bases, the J end by 4 bases, with 8 bases between. The germline gives CDR1 MDHEN, CDR2 SYDVKM. The CDR3 has 12 amino acids. The CDR3 loop is CASSTASYGYTF. The CDR3 nucleotides are TGTGCCAGCAGTACAGCTTCCTATGGCTACACCTTC.

This sequence joins TRBV6-1 and TRBJ1-2, with D perhaps matching TRBD1 (6 bases). CDR3 length: 14 residues. The ends were cut back, 5 bases at V and 4 bases at J, with 14 bases in the middle. Germline CDR1 reads MNHNS; CDR2 reads SASEGT. For the CDR3, the DNA is TGTGCCAGCAGTCCAACGACAGGAGGCTATGGCTACACCTTC. Translated, it gives CASSPTTGGYGYTF.

This sequence joins TRBV5-1 and TRBJ1-1, with TRBD1 as a possible D gene (6 bases). The length of the CDR3 is 14 residues. Germline CDR1 is SGHRS and CDR2 is YFSETQ. Trimming left V 5 bases short and J 3 bases short, with 14 bases between. CDR3 in amino acids: CASRGQPEDTEAFF. CDR3 in DNA: TGCGCCAGCAGAGGACAGCCCGAAGACACTGAAGCTTTCTTT. The whole variable domain, filled in from reference TRBV5-1 and TRBJ1-1, reads KAGVTQTPRYLIKTRGQQVTLSCSPISGHRSVSWYQQTPGQGLQFLFEYFSETQRNKGNFPGRFSGRQFSNSRSEMNVSTLELGDSALYLCASRGQPEDTEAFFGQGTRLTVV.

J is TRBJ2-1 and V is TRBV23-1; D is perhaps TRBD2 (7 bases). TRBV23-1 is identified as an open reading frame with a role that is uncertain. Trimming cost V 8 bases and J 8 bases, with 31 bases left between them. The CDR3 is 18 amino acids. The DNA of the CDR3 is TGCGCCAGCCCCCAGGGGCAGAATGGGGGGGGCGGGGTAGATGAGCAGTTCTTC. Translation: CASPQGQNGGGGVDEQFF.

The CDR3 sequence is CASSPKARTDTQYF. CDR3 nucleotide sequence: TGTGCCAGCAGCCCAAAAGCTCGCACAGATACGCAGTATTTT. V usage is TRBV9 and J usage is TRBJ2-3; D not resolved. There are 14 residues in the CDR3. V lost 4 bases to trimming and J lost 1 base, with 10 bases between them. The germline V gene encodes CDR1 SGDLS and CDR2 YYNGEE.

The chain joins TRBV5-4 to TRBJ2-5; TRBD1 might be the D (5 bases). Deletions cut 0 bases from V and 1 base from J, with 7 bases between. From germline, CDR1 is SGHNT and CDR2 YYREEE (reference sequence). The CDR3 runs to 14 residues. The chain's CDR3 is CASSLAGAQETQYF. In DNA, the CDR3 is TGTGCCAGCAGCTTGGCTGGGGCCCAAGAGACCCAGTACTTC. The full variable domain, with the rest looked up from reference TRBV5-4 and TRBJ2-5, is ETGVTQSPTHLIKTRGQQVTLRCSSQSGHNTVSWYQQALGQGPQFIFQYYREEENGRGNFPPRFSGLQFPNYSSELNVNALELDDSALYLCASSLAGAQETQYFGPGTRLLVL.

This clone came up once. The chain uses TRBV5-1 and TRBJ2-1, with 9 positions matching TRBD2. The V gene's germline CDR1 is SGHRS and CDR2 YFSETQ. This CDR3 has 18 residues. The J segment lost 5 bases and the V segment lost 0 bases, leaving 12 bases of the junction unmatched. This CDR3 reads CASSLARSGLAIDNEQFF. Here the CDR3 DNA reads TGCGCCAGCAGCTTGGCCCGGTCCGGACTAGCGATCGACAATGAGCAGTTCTTC.

This sequence joins TRBV28 and TRBJ1-4, with a tentative D call TRBD1 (5 bases). The germline V gene has CDR1 MDHEN and CDR2 SYDVKM. This CDR3 has 15 amino acids. Deletions cut 5 bases from V and 7 bases from J, with 17 bases between. The CDR3 bases are TGTGCCAGCAGTGGGTTCGTTGCGGGGGGTGAAAAACTGTTTTTT. This translates into CASSGFVAGGEKLFF.

V usage is TRBV7-6 and J usage is TRBJ2-7, with D tentatively TRBD2 (5 bases). The CDR3 loop spans 14 amino acids. CDR1 is SGHVS, CDR2 FNYEAQ, per germline. V gave up 6 bases and J gave up 5 bases, with 17 bases separating them. CDR3 loop: CASSPRRSVDEQYF. The CDR3 nucleotides read TGTGCCAGCAGTCCTCGGAGGTCGGTCGACGAGCAGTACTTC.

The chain combines TRBV11-2 with TRBJ2-7; the D is unclear. V was cut by 0 bases and J by 7 bases, with 13 bases left in between. The germline V gene has CDR1 SGHAT and CDR2 FQNNGV. The CDR3 consists of 14 residues. CDR3 in amino acids: CASSLDPRSEEQYF. In DNA form, the CDR3 reads TGTGCCAGCAGCTTAGATCCCCGTAGTGAAGAGCAGTACTTC.